This T cell receptor beta chain was recovered during a study of CD8 T cells in Susac syndrome. The CDR3 covers 15 residues. The germline V gene has CDR1 SGHDN and CDR2 FVKESK. V was pared by 0 bases and J by 7 bases, with 8 bases of the junction left unmatched. The authors reverse transcribed roughly 0.5 to 1 ug RNA with random hexamers. TCRdb re-analysed the immunoSEQ multiplex PCR reads in MiXCR, keeping a single row per CDR3 protein. The sample yields approximately 50,000 distinct CDR3 sequences, 95% seen once. This chain uses TRBV14 with TRBJ1-2, with TRBD1 matching 7 bases. Sequenced sample: CD8+ T cells from PBMCs. The sequence derives from a human donor with Susac syndrome. The CDR3 coding sequence is TGTGCCAGCAGCCAAGAAGTAAGGGGGCTCTTTGGCTACACCTTC. This encodes CASSQEVRGLFGYTF.